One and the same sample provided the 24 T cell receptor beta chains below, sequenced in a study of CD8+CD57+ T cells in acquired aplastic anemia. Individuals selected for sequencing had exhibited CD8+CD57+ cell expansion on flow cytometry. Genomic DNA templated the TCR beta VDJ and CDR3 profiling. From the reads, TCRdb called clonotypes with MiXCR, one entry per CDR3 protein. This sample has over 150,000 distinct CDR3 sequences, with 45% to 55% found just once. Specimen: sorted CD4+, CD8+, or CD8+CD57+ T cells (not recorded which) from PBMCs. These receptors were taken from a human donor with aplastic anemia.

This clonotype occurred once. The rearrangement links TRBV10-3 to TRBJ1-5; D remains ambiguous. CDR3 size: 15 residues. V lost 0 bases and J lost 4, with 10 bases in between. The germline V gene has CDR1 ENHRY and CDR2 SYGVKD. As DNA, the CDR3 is TGTGCCATCAGTGAGTCTGGCAGCCTGAATCAGCCCCAGCATTTT. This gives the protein CAISESGSLNQPQHF.

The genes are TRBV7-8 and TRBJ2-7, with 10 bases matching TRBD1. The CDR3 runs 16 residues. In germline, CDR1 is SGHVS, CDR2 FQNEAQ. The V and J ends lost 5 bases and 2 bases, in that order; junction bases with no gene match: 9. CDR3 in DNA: TGTGCCAGCAGCATCGACTCCGGGACAGGGGCCTACGAGCAGTACTTC. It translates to CASSIDSGTGAYEQYF.

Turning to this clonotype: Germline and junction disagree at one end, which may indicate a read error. In DNA form, the CDR3 reads TGTGCCAGCATCCCCATGCAGGGGGCGATCTACAAGCAGTACTTC. It encodes CASIPMQGAIYKQYF. The chain joins TRBV12-3 or TRBV12-4 to TRBJ2-7; TRBD1 matches at 8 bases. The CDR3 totals 15 residues.

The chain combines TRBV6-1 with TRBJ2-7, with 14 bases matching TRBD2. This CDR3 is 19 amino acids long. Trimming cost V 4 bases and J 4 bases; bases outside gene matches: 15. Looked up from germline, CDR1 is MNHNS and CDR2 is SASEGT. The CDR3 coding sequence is TGTGCCAGCAGTGCCCTGGGACTAGCGGGAGCAAGGAAGGAGTACGAGCAGTACTTC. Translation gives CASSALGLAGARKEYEQYF.

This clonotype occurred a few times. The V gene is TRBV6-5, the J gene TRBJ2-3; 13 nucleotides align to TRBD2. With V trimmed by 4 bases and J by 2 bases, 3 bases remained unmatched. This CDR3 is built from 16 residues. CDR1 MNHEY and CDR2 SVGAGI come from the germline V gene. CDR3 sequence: CASSLGTSGATDTQYF. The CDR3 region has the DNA TGTGCCAGCAGTTTAGGGACTAGCGGGGCCACAGATACGCAGTATTTT.

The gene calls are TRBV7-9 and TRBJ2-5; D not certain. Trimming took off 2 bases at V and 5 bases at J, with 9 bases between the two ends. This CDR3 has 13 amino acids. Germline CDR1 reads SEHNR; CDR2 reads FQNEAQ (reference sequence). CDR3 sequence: CASSLLINETQYF. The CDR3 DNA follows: TGTGCCAGCAGCTTATTGATTAATGAGACCCAGTACTTC.

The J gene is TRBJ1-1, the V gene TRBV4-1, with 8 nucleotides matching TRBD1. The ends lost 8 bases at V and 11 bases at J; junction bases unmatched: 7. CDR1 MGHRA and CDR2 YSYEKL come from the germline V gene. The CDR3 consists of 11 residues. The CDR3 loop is CASSGQGWAFF. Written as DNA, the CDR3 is TGCGCCAGCTCTGGACAGGGATGGGCTTTCTTT.

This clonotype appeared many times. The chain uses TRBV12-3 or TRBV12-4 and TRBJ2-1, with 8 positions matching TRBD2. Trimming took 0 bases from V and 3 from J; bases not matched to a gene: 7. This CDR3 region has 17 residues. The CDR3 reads CASSLAIGREDYNEQFF. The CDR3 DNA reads TGTGCCAGCAGTTTAGCTATCGGGCGGGAGGACTACAATGAGCAGTTCTTC.

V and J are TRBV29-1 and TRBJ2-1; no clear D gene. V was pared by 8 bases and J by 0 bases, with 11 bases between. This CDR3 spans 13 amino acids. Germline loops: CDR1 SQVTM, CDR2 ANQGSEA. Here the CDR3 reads CSLVAASYNEQFF. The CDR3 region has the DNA TGCAGCTTGGTGGCAGCCTCCTACAATGAGCAGTTCTTC.

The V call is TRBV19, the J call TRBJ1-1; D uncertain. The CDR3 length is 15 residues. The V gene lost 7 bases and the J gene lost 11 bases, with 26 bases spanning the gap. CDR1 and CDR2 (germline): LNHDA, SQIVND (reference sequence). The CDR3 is CASIELGSEDVYAFF. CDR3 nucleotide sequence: TGTGCCAGTATCGAACTAGGGTCGGAAGATGTGTATGCTTTCTTT.

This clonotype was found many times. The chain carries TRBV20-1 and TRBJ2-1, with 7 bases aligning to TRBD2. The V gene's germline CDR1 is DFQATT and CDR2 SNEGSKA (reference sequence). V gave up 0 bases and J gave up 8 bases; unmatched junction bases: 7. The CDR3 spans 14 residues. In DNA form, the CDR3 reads TGCAGTGCTAGAGAAGGAACAGCGGGATATGAGCAGTTCTTC. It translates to CSAREGTAGYEQFF.

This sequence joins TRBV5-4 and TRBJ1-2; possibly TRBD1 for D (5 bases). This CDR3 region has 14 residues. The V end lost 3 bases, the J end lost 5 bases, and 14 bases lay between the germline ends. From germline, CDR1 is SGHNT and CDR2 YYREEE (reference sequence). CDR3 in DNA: TGTGCCAGCAGCTACACAATGGGGGATTATGGCTACACCTTC. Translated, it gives CASSYTMGDYGYTF. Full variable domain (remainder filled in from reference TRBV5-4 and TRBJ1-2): ETGVTQSPTHLIKTRGQQVTLRCSSQSGHNTVSWYQQALGQGPQFIFQYYREEENGRGNFPPRFSGLQFPNYSSELNVNALELDDSALYLCASSYTMGDYGYTFGSGTRLTVV.

The CDR3 spells CASIGASGVTYEQYF. The CDR3 coding sequence is TGCGCCAGCATAGGGGCTAGCGGGGTTACCTACGAGCAGTACTTC. The rearrangement links TRBV10-2 to TRBJ2-7, with 9 bases aligning to TRBD2. Trimming took 7 bases from V and 2 from J; bases not matched to a gene: 9. The length of the CDR3 is 15 residues. Germline V gene sequence: CDR1 WSHSY, CDR2 SAAADI.

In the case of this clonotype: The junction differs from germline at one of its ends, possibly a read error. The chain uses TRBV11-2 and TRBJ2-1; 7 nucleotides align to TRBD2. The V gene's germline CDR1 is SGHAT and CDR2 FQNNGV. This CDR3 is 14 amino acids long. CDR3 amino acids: CASSWSSGNNERFF. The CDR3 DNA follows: TGTGCCAGCAGCTGGTCTAGCGGAAACAATGAGCGGTTCTTC.

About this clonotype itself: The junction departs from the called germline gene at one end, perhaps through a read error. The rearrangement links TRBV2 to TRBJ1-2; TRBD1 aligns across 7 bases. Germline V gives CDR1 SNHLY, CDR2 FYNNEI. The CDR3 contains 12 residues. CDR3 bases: TGTGCCAGCAGTACAGGGGTTGATGGCTACGACTTC. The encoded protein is CASSTGVDGYDF.

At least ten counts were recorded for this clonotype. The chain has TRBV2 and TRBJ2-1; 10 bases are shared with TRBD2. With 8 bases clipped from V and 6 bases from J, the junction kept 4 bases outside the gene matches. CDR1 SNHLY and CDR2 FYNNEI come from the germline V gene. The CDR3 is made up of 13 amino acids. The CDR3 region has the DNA TGTGCCAGCGGGCTAGCGGGAGTCAATGAGCAGTTCTTC. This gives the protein CASGLAGVNEQFF.

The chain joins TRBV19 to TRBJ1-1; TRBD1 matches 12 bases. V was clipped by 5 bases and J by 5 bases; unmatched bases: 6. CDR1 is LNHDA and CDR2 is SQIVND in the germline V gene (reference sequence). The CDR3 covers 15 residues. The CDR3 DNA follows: TGTGCCAGTAGTGTCCGGGACAGGGGGCGGACTGAAGCTTTCTTT. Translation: CASSVRDRGRTEAFF.

The CDR3 DNA is TGTGCCAGCAAGCAGGGTGGCGGGGAGACCCAGTACTTC. It translates to CASKQGGGETQYF. This chain connects TRBV2 to TRBJ2-5; either TRBD1 or TRBD2 may supply D (5 bases each). Germline V CDR1 and CDR2: SNHLY, FYNNEI. CDR3 length: 13 residues. V was trimmed by 7 bases and J by 5 bases, leaving 14 bases between them.

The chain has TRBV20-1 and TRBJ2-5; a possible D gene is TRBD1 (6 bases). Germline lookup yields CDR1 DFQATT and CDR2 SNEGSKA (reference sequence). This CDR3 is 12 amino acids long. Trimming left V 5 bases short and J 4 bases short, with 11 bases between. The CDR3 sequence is CSAPGQGETQYF. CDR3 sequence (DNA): TGCAGTGCTCCGGGACAAGGAGAGACCCAGTACTTC.

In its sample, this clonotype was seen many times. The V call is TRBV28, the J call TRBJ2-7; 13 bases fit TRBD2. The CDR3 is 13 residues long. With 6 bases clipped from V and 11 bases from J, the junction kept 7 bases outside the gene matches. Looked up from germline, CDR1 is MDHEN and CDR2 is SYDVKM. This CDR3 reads CASRTSGRPIEYF. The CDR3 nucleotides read TGTGCCAGCAGGACTAGCGGGAGGCCCATAGAGTACTTC.

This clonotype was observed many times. DNA for the CDR3: TGTGCCAGCAGCTTAAATGGGGGTCTGGATACGCAGTATTTT. Protein product: CASSLNGGLDTQYF. J is TRBJ2-3 and V is TRBV7-9; the D call may be TRBD1 or TRBD2 (5 bases each). V was trimmed by 2 bases and J by 6 bases, leaving 12 bases between them. CDR1 and CDR2 from the germline V gene are SEHNR and FQNEAQ (reference sequence). CDR3 length equals 14 residues.

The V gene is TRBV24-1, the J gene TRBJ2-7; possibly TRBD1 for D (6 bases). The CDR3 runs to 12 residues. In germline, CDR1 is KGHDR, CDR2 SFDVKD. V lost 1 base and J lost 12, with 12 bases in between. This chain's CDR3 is CATSDFVGRGYF. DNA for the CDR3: TGTGCCACCAGTGATTTCGTGGGCAGGGGGTACTTC.

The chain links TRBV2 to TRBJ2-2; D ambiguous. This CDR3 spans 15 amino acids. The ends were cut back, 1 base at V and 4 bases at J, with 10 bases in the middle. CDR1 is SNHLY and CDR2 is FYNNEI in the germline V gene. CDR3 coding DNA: TGTGCCAGCAGTGAAGAACACCCTGGCACCGGGGAGCTGTTTTTT. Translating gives CASSEEHPGTGELFF.

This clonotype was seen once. CDR3 sequence reads: CASSGSGSSTYEQYF. CDR3 sequence (DNA): TGTGCCAGTAGTGGAAGCGGGAGTTCCACCTACGAGCAGTACTTC. The V call is TRBV19, the J call TRBJ2-7; 8 bases match TRBD2. The CDR3 is made up of 15 amino acids. J lost 2 bases, V lost 5 bases, and 8 bases had no gene match. Germline CDR1 LNHDA, CDR2 SQIVND (reference sequence).